The rows below give T cell receptor beta chains drawn from one sample of a study of shared clonotypes between healthy human individuals. The assay was immunoSEQ multiplex PCR, and TCRdb's table has in-frame clones only and misses some. Of over 2 million clones listed, 92% are singletons. Sequences were obtained from naive CD4+ T cells from PBMCs. The receptors stem from a man younger than 35 in good health. Some clones in this sample may be carry-over from other donors' samples. Both conserved end residues are part of each CDR3. Each record gives: clone size, D gene, V gene, J gene, CDR3 protein, CDR3 DNA. D genes are given only for firm matches. Clone size is shown for a subset of rows, as once, few, many or a class of expanded clone.

>-|-|TRBV4-3|TRBJ2-7
CASSPRPLDEQYF
TGCGCCAGCAGCCCCCGACCTCTGGACGAGCAGTACTTC
>-|TRBD1|TRBV9|TRBJ1-4
CASSVGTGFNEKLFF
TGTGCCAGCAGCGTCGGGACAGGTTTTAATGAAAAACTGTTTTTT
>-|-|TRBV6-5|TRBJ1-2
CASRSGGGVDYGYTF
TGTGCCAGCAGATCCGGGGGGGGCGTTGACTATGGCTACACCTTC
>-|-|TRBV28|TRBJ1-2
CASRRKGINSF
TGTGCCAGCAGGCGAAAAGGGATCAACTCGTTC
>-|-|TRBV18|TRBJ1-5
CASSPRDSADQPQHF
TGTGCCAGCTCACCACGTGACTCGGCGGATCAGCCCCAGCATTTT
>-|TRBD2|TRBV5-5|TRBJ2-1
CASSVGLASYNEQFF
TGTGCCAGCAGCGTGGGACTAGCGTCCTACAATGAGCAGTTCTTC
>-|-|TRBV5-6|TRBJ2-2
CASSFMGGNTGELFF
TGTGCCAGCAGCTTCATGGGGGGCAATACCGGGGAGCTGTTTTTT
>-|-|TRBV18|TRBJ2-1
CASSWFPSVNEQFF
TGTGCCAGCTCATGGTTCCCTAGCGTCAATGAGCAGTTCTTC
>once|-|TRBV6-5|TRBJ2-7
CASSYENPPYEQYF
TGTGCCAGCAGTTACGAAAACCCTCCCTACGAGCAGTACTTC
>-|-|TRBV25-1|TRBJ1-4
CASSPGLPLGEKLFF
TGTGCCAGCAGTCCGGGACTCCCGCTGGGGGAAAAACTGTTTTTT
>-|TRBD2|TRBV7-2|TRBJ2-1
CASSARLAGDEQFF
TGTGCCAGCAGCGCCAGACTAGCGGGAGATGAGCAGTTCTTC
>once|TRBD2|TRBV5-1|TRBJ2-7
CASSLGLADIYEQYF
TGCGCCAGCAGCTTGGGCCTAGCGGATATATACGAGCAGTACTTC
>-|TRBD1|TRBV6-6|TRBJ2-7
CASSVAGTEHYEQYF
TGTGCCAGCAGTGTAGCCGGGACAGAGCACTACGAGCAGTACTTC
>-|-|TRBV29-1|TRBJ2-3
CSVPTRGTDTQYF
TGCAGCGTTCCTACCCGGGGAACAGATACGCAGTATTTT
>-|-|TRBV6-1|TRBJ2-3
CASSSGREPDTQYF
TGTGCCAGCAGTTCAGGCCGGGAGCCAGATACGCAGTATTTT
>-|-|TRBV28|TRBJ2-1
CASSLMSAVYNEQFF
TGTGCCAGCAGTTTGATGTCGGCGGTATACAATGAGCAGTTCTTC
>-|-|TRBV7-9|TRBJ2-7
CASSKGGGLTYEQYF
TGTGCCAGCAGCAAAGGTGGGGGGCTAACCTACGAGCAGTACTTC
>once|TRBD1|TRBV5-4|TRBJ2-7
CASSLQTGAREQYF
TGTGCCAGCAGCTTGCAGACAGGGGCTCGCGAGCAGTACTTC
>-|TRBD1|TRBV14|TRBJ1-4
CASGQGARDEKLFF
TGTGCCAGCGGCCAGGGGGCGAGGGATGAAAAACTGTTTTTT
>-|TRBD1|TRBV7-2|TRBJ1-2
CASSRQGYGYTF
TGTGCCAGCAGCAGACAGGGTTATGGCTACACCTTC
>-|TRBD2|TRBV11-3|TRBJ2-7
CASSQGGLAGGLSYEQYF
TGTGCCAGCAGCCAAGGGGGGCTAGCGGGTGGCCTCTCCTACGAGCAGTACTTC
>-|-|TRBV6-6|TRBJ1-2
CASSYSMVAPNYGYTF
TGTGCCAGCAGTTACTCGATGGTCGCACCCAACTATGGCTACACCTTC
>-|TRBD2|TRBV30|TRBJ2-7
CAWIGRLANHEQYF
TGTGCCTGGATCGGGAGGCTAGCGAACCACGAGCAGTACTTC
>-|TRBD2|TRBV7-6|TRBJ2-3
CASSSSGRGSGTDTQYF
TGTGCCAGCAGCTCTAGCGGGAGGGGTAGTGGCACAGATACGCAGTATTTT
>-|-|TRBV25-1|TRBJ1-2
CASRSGAGPPVTF
TGTGCCAGCAGGAGCGGAGCAGGCCCCCCTGTTACCTTC
>-|-|TRBV4-3|TRBJ1-4
CASSHSEEKLFF
TGCGCCAGCAGCCATTCAGAAGAAAAACTGTTTTTT
>once|-|TRBV28|TRBJ1-2
CASSLPRGGAYGYTF
TGTGCCAGCAGTTTACCCCGTGGGGGGGCCTATGGCTACACCTTC
>-|-|TRBV4-3|TRBJ2-1
CASSQDRGGNEQFF
TGCGCCAGCAGCCAAGATAGGGGCGGCAATGAGCAGTTCTTC
>-|TRBD1|TRBV28|TRBJ1-1
CASSLGQAEVAFF
TGTGCCAGCAGTTTGGGACAGGCGGAGGTAGCTTTCTTT
>-|TRBD1|TRBV5-1|TRBJ2-3
CASSPRTGGMDTQYF
TGCGCCAGCAGCCCACGGACAGGGGGCATGGATACGCAGTATTTT
>-|TRBD2|TRBV7-6|TRBJ2-7
CASSSRLAGARSYEQYF
TGTGCCAGCAGCTCCCGACTAGCGGGGGCAAGGTCCTACGAGCAGTACTTC
>-|TRBD1|TRBV18|TRBJ2-7
CASSPDRAYEQYF
TGTGCCAGCTCACCCGACAGGGCTTACGAGCAGTACTTC
>-|TRBD2|TRBV28|TRBJ2-7
CASTFSGRAYEQYF
TGTGCCAGCACCTTCAGCGGGAGGGCCTACGAGCAGTACTTC
>-|-|TRBV1|TRBJ2-3
CTSSQPIGTSGSTDTQYF
TGCACCAGCAGCCAACCCATCGGGACTAGCGGGAGCACAGATACGCAGTATTTT
>-|-|TRBV7-8|TRBJ2-1
CASSPTHEQFF
TGTGCCAGCAGCCCTACCCATGAGCAGTTCTTC
>-|-|TRBV7-9|TRBJ1-1
CASSLGAVYTEAFF
TGTGCCAGCAGCTTAGGGGCGGTATACACTGAAGCTTTCTTT
>few|-|TRBV27|TRBJ2-3
CASSPRTDTQYF
TGTGCCAGCAGTCCCCGCACAGATACGCAGTATTTT
>-|-|TRBV7-6|TRBJ2-1
CASSPGHRGLNNEQFF
TGTGCCAGCAGCCCCGGCCACAGGGGACTCAACAATGAGCAGTTCTTC
>-|TRBD2|TRBV29-1|TRBJ2-5
CSVEDSLAGAILKQYF
TGCAGCGTTGAAGATAGTCTAGCGGGAGCGATACTCAAACAGTACTTC
>-|TRBD1|TRBV6-5|TRBJ2-4
CASSTGTVAKNIQYF
TGTGCCAGCAGTACCGGGACAGTAGCCAAAAACATTCAGTACTTC
>-|-|TRBV6-4|TRBJ1-1
CASSTELNTEAFF
TGTGCCAGCAGTACAGAATTGAACACTGAAGCTTTCTTT
>-|TRBD2|TRBV5-1|TRBJ2-1
CASSFGSGSSYNEQFF
TGCGCCAGCAGCTTTGGGAGCGGGAGCTCCTACAATGAGCAGTTCTTC
>-|TRBD2|TRBV4-2|TRBJ2-3
CASSQDLSRPSGRADTQYF
TGTGCCAGCAGCCAAGATTTATCAAGGCCTAGCGGGAGGGCAGATACGCAGTATTTT
>-|TRBD2|TRBV7-3|TRBJ2-3
CASSPRTSGSTDTQYF
TGTGCCAGCAGCCCAAGGACTAGCGGGAGCACAGATACGCAGTATTTT
>-|-|TRBV5-6|TRBJ1-3
CASRGSGAGNTIYF
TGTGCCAGCAGGGGGTCGGGGGCCGGAAACACCATATATTTT
>-|-|TRBV7-9|TRBJ2-3
CASSLGPASTDTQYF
TGTGCCAGCAGCTTAGGACCGGCTAGCACAGATACGCAGTATTTT